This T cell receptor (beta chain) was profiled in a study of T cell responses to AZD1222 COVID-19 vaccine. The method was immunoSEQ multiplex PCR; TCRdb's version includes in-frame clones alone and lacks a portion of them. Of nearly 110,000 clones listed, 87% were seen once; the top ten hold approximately 4.5%. Trimming cost V 3 bases and J 2 bases; bases outside gene matches: 9. The CDR3 consists of 17 residues. Germline lookup yields CDR1 ENHRY and CDR2 SYGVKD. The sample here was peripheral blood, taken on day 0 of AZD1222 vaccination. This sequence joins TRBV10-3 and TRBJ2-3, with 9 bases identical to TRBD2. The receptor's source is an adult in good health. CDR3 loop: CAISDSSGGISTDTQYF. In DNA, the CDR3 is TGTGCCATCAGTGATAGTAGCGGGGGAATCTCCACAGATACGCAGTATTTT.